The 16 T cell receptor beta chains below were found in one sample sequenced in a study of blood T cell repertoires in COVID-19. TCRdb's copy holds only in-frame clones and misses some; the assay was immunoSEQ multiplex PCR. The sample includes about 360,000 clones, around 87% seen only once; the top ten take around 2.9%. The sequencing input was peripheral blood. Source of these receptors: a human donor in a cohort sampled during active COVID-19.

The chain joins TRBV12-3 or TRBV12-4 to TRBJ2-3; D is possibly TRBD2 (5 bases). CDR3 length: 13 residues. Trimming pared 5 bases from V and 10 bases from J, leaving 16 bases between. The CDR3 DNA reads TGTGCCAGCAGTATAGGACTCCTTTGGGCGCAGTATTTT. Protein product: CASSIGLLWAQYF.

V and J are TRBV19 and TRBJ1-6; 10 bases are shared with TRBD1. This CDR3 region has 14 residues. With 7 bases clipped from V and 9 bases from J, the junction kept 6 bases outside the gene matches. Germline V gives CDR1 LNHDA, CDR2 SQIVND (reference sequence). The CDR3 coding sequence is TGTGCCAGTACTAGACAGGGGGCTGGTTCACCCCTCCACTTT. Translated: CASTRQGAGSPLHF.

The V and J genes are TRBV5-4 and TRBJ2-3; D gene uncertain. The CDR3 extends over 13 amino acids. Trimming pared 1 base from V and 6 bases from J, leaving 9 bases between. Germline-derived CDR1 and CDR2 are SGHNT and YYREEE (reference sequence). This chain's CDR3 is CASSLRSKDTQYF. The CDR3 DNA sequence: TGTGCCAGCAGCTTGCGGAGTAAGGATACGCAGTATTTT.

V and J are TRBV7-6 and TRBJ2-7, with 8 bases aligning to TRBD2. Trimming cost V 8 bases and J 3 bases; bases outside gene matches: 6. Germline assignment: CDR1 SGHVS and CDR2 FNYEAQ. This CDR3 spans 13 amino acids. This chain's CDR3 is CASSREEGYEQYF. In DNA, the CDR3 is TGTGCCAGCTCGCGGGAGGAAGGCTACGAGCAGTACTTC.

The chain carries TRBV28 and TRBJ2-5; TRBD2 aligns across 15 bases. Looked up from germline, CDR1 is MDHEN and CDR2 is SYDVKM. The CDR3 length is 16 residues. V was clipped by 6 bases and J by 5 bases; unmatched bases: 7. The CDR3 DNA follows: TGTGCCAGCAGGATTCGGACTAGCGGGAGGGGGGAGACCCAGTACTTC. As protein: CASRIRTSGRGETQYF.

A single count supports this clone. The chain combines TRBV4-1 with TRBJ2-2, with 10 bases aligning to TRBD2. V lost 0 bases to trimming and J lost 7 bases; unmatched junction nucleotides: 11. The V gene's germline CDR1 is MGHRA and CDR2 YSYEKL. This CDR3 contains 18 residues. CDR3 coding DNA: TGCGCCAGCAGCCAAGATACCCGTGGTAGCGGGGGGATCGGGGAGCTGTTTTTT. Amino acid sequence: CASSQDTRGSGGIGELFF.

The V call is TRBV2, the J call TRBJ2-1, with 9 bases identical to TRBD2. Losses at the gene ends were 3 bases for V and 11 bases for J; bases not matched to a gene: 8. The CDR3 has 14 residues. The V gene's germline CDR1 is SNHLY and CDR2 FYNNEI. This chain's CDR3 is CASSEESLAGKQFF. As DNA, the CDR3 is TGTGCCAGCAGTGAGGAGAGTCTAGCGGGAAAGCAGTTCTTC.

The V gene is TRBV24-1, the J gene TRBJ2-1, with 7 nucleotides matching TRBD1. Germline loops: CDR1 KGHDR, CDR2 SFDVKD. CDR3 size: 16 residues. V shed 2 bases and J 3 bases; nucleotides not matched to a gene: 6. The CDR3 sequence: CATSDSRDSYYNEQFF. In DNA, the CDR3 is TGTGCCACCAGTGATTCCAGGGACAGCTACTACAATGAGCAGTTCTTC.

The gene calls are TRBV28 and TRBJ2-5; 12 nucleotides line up with TRBD2. Unmatched junction bases numbered 6, after V lost 2 bases and J lost 11 bases. CDR3 length: 14 amino acids. Per the germline V gene, CDR1 is MDHEN and CDR2 is SYDVKM. The CDR3 coding sequence is TGTGCCAGCAGTTTACTTGGACTAGCGGGACTGCAGTACTTC. The encoded protein is CASSLLGLAGLQYF.

The genes are TRBV28 and TRBJ1-2; 7 bases agree with TRBD1. The J segment lost 2 bases and the V segment lost 4 bases, leaving 10 bases of the junction unmatched. CDR1 is MDHEN and CDR2 is SYDVKM in the germline V gene. This CDR3 has 16 amino acids. CDR3 DNA: TGTGCCAGCAGTTCCCCTGGGACAGCCACAAACTATGGCTACACCTTC. This codes for CASSSPGTATNYGYTF.

The rearrangement uses TRBV2 and TRBJ2-7, with D uncertain. Germline V gene sequence: CDR1 SNHLY, CDR2 FYNNEI. Trimming left V 4 bases short and J 0 bases short, with 10 bases between. This CDR3 has 14 residues. The CDR3: CASSVRQVSYEQYF. The CDR3 nucleotides read TGTGCCAGCAGTGTCCGCCAGGTCTCCTACGAGCAGTACTTC.

This clone was seen only a few times. The chain couples TRBV4-1 to TRBJ1-3, with no clear D. Trimming removed 4 bases from V and 2 bases from J, with 18 bases in between. The CDR3 has 17 amino acids. CDR1 is MGHRA and CDR2 is YSYEKL in the germline V gene. The CDR3 nucleotides are TGCGCCAGCAGCCGAGCGGGGTTAGTAATCGCTGGAAACACCATATATTTT. Amino acids: CASSRAGLVIAGNTIYF.

This rearrangement joins TRBV19 to TRBJ1-3, with D unclear. This CDR3 region has 13 residues. V was cut by 1 base and J by 6 bases, with 7 bases left in between. The V gene's germline CDR1 is LNHDA and CDR2 SQIVND (reference sequence). The CDR3 reads CASSIGGENTIYF. The CDR3 DNA follows: TGTGCCAGTAGTATAGGAGGCGAAAACACCATATATTTT. Combining the CDR3 with reference TRBV19 and TRBJ1-3 gives the whole variable domain DGGITQSPKYLFRKEGQNVTLSCEQNLNHDAMYWYRQDPGQGLRLIYYSQIVNDFQKGDIAEGYSVSREKKESFPLTVTSAQKNPTAFYLCASSIGGENTIYFGEGSWLTVV.

CDR3 nucleotides: TGTGCCACCAGTGATGGACAAGTAGGAGATACGCAGTATTTT. It encodes CATSDGQVGDTQYF. This chain uses TRBV24-1 with TRBJ2-3, with TRBD1 as a possible D gene (5 bases). The CDR3 covers 14 residues. The V end was cut by 3 bases, the J end by 5 bases, with 11 bases between. Germline V CDR1 and CDR2: KGHDR, SFDVKD.

This chain links TRBV5-1 with TRBJ2-5, with TRBD1 matching 9 bases. This CDR3 spans 15 amino acids. V lost 4 bases, J lost 3 bases, and 7 bases stayed unmatched. CDR1 and CDR2 from the germline V gene are SGHRS and YFSETQ. CDR3: CASSALRDREETQYF. CDR3 coding DNA: TGCGCCAGCAGCGCCCTCCGGGACAGGGAAGAGACCCAGTACTTC.

The chain couples TRBV7-8 to TRBJ2-3; the match to TRBD2 covers 7 bases. Germline CDR1 SGHVS, CDR2 FQNEAQ. V lost 1 base to trimming and J lost 4 bases; unmatched junction nucleotides: 14. The CDR3 extends over 18 amino acids. The CDR3 sequence is CASSLGHPWRELADTQYF. For the CDR3, the DNA is TGTGCCAGCAGCTTAGGACACCCATGGCGGGAGCTCGCAGATACGCAGTATTTT. Looking up the rest from reference TRBV7-8 and TRBJ2-3 gives the full variable domain: GAGVSQSPRYKVAKRGQDVALRCDPISGHVSLFWYQQALGQGPEFLTYFQNEAQLDKSGLPSDRFFAERPEGSVSTLKIQRTQQEDSAVYLCASSLGHPWRELADTQYFGPGTRLTVL.